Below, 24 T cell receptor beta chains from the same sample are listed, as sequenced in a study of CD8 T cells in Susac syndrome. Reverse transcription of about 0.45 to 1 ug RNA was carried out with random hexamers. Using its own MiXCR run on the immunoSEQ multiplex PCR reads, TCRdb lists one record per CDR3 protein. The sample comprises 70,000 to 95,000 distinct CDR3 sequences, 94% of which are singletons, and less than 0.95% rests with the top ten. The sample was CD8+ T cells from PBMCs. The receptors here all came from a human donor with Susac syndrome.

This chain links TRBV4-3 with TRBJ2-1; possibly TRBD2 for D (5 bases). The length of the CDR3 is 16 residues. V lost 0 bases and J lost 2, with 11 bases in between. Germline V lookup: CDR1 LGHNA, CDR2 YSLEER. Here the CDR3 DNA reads TGCGCCAGCAGCCAAGACCCGAGGGCCCCCTACAATGAGCAGTTCTTC. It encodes CASSQDPRAPYNEQFF.

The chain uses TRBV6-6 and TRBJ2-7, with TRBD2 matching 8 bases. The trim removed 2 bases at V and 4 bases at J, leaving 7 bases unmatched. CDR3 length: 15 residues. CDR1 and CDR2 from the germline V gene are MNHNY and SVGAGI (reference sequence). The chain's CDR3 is CASSYDGRALYEQYF. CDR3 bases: TGTGCCAGCAGTTACGACGGGAGGGCCCTTTACGAGCAGTACTTC.

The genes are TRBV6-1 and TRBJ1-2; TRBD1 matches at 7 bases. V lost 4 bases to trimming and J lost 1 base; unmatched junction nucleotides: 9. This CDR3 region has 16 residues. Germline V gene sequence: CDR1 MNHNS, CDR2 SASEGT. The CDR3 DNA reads TGTGCCAGCAGTGGAATGTGGGGGGACAGTAACTATGGCTACACCTTC. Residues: CASSGMWGDSNYGYTF.

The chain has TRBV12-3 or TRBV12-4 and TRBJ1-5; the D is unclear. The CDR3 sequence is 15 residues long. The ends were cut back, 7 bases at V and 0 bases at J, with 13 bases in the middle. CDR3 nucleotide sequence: TGTGCCAGCACCCTAGCGGGGTATAGCAATCAGCCCCAGCATTTT. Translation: CASTLAGYSNQPQHF.

The CDR3 here is CASGYNSPLHF. CDR3 nucleotides: TGTGCCAGCGGATATAATTCACCCCTCCACTTT. The J gene is TRBJ1-6, the V gene TRBV6-5, with D uncertain. V gave up 8 bases and J gave up 4 bases, with 3 bases separating them. There are 11 residues in the CDR3. Germline lookup yields CDR1 MNHEY and CDR2 SVGAGI.

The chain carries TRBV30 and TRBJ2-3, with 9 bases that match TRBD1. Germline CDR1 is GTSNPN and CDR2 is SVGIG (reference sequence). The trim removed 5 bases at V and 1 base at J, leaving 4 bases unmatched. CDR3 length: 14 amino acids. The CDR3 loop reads CAWSRTGGTDTQYF. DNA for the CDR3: TGTGCCTGGTCCCGGACAGGGGGCACAGATACGCAGTATTTT.

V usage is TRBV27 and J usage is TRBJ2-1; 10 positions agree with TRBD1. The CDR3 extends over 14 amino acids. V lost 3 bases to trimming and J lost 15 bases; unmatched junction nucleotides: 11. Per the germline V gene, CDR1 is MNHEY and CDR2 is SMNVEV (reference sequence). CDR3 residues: CASSLGSPGQGTFF. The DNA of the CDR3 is TGTGCCAGCAGTTTGGGGTCACCGGGACAGGGGACGTTCTTC.

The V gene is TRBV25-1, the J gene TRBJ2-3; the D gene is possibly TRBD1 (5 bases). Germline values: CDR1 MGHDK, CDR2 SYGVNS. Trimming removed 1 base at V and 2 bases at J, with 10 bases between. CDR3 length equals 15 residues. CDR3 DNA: TGTGCCAGCAGTGAATTGTCAGGGTACACAGATACGCAGTATTTT. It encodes CASSELSGYTDTQYF.

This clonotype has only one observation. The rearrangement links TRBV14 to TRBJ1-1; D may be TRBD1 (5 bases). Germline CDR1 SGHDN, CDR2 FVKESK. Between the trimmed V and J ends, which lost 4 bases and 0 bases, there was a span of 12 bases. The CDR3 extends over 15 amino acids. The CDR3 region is CASSLAGGLNTEAFF. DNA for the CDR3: TGTGCCAGCAGCCTAGCTGGGGGACTGAACACTGAAGCTTTCTTT. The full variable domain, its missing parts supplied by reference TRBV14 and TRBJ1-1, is EAGVTQFPSHSVIEKGQTVTLRCDPISGHDNLYWYRRVMGKEIKFLLHFVKESKQDESGMPNNRFLAERTGGTYSTLKVQPAELEDSGVYFCASSLAGGLNTEAFFGQGTRLTVV.

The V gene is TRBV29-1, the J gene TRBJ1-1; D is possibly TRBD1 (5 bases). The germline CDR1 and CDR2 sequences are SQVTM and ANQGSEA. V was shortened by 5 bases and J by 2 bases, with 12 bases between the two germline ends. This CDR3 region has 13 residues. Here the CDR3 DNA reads TGCAGCGTTTGGTCGACAGATAACACTGAAGCTTTCTTT. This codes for CSVWSTDNTEAFF.

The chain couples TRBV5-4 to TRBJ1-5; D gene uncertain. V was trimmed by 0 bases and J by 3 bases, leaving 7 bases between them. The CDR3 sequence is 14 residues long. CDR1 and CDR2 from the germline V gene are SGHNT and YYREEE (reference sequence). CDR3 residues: CASSLGPHNQPQHF. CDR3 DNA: TGTGCCAGCAGCTTGGGGCCGCACAATCAGCCCCAGCATTTT.

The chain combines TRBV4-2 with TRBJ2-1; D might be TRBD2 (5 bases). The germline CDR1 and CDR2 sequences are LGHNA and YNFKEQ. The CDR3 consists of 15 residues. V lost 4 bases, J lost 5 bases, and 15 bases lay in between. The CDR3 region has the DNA TGTGCCAGCAGCCCTGGACTCCAGGCACACAATGAGCAGTTCTTC. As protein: CASSPGLQAHNEQFF.

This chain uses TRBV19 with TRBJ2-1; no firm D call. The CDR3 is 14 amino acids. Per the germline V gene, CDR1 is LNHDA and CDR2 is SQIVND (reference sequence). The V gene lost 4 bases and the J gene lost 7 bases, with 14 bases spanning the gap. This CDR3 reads CASSSTLQGNEQFF. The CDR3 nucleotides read TGTGCCAGTAGTAGTACCCTGCAAGGGAATGAGCAGTTCTTC.

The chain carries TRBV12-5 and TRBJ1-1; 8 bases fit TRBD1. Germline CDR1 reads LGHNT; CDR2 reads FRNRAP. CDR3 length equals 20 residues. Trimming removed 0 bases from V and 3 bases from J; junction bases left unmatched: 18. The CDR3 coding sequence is TGTGCTAGTGGTTTGGTAACCGAGAGTGGACAGGGAGGTCTCCACACTGAAGCTTTCTTT. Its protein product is CASGLVTESGQGGLHTEAFF.

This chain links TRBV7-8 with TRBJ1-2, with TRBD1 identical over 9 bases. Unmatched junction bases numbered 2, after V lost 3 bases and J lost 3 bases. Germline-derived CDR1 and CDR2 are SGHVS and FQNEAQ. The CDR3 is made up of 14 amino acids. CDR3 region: CASSLGTGHYGYTF. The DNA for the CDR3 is TGTGCCAGCAGCTTGGGGACAGGGCACTATGGCTACACCTTC. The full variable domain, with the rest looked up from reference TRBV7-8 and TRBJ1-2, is GAGVSQSPRYKVAKRGQDVALRCDPISGHVSLFWYQQALGQGPEFLTYFQNEAQLDKSGLPSDRFFAERPEGSVSTLKIQRTQQEDSAVYLCASSLGTGHYGYTFGSGTRLTVV.

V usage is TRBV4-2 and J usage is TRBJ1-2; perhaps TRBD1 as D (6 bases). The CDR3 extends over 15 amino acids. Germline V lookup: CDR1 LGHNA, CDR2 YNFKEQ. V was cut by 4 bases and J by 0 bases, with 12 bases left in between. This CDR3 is CASSPEDSTNYGYTF. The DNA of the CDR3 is TGTGCCAGCAGCCCCGAGGACAGCACTAACTATGGCTACACCTTC.

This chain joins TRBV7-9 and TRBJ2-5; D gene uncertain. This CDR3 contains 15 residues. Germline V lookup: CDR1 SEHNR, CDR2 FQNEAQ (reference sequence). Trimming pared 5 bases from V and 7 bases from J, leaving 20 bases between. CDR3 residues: CASSRVGSSYGTQYF. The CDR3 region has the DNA TGTGCCAGCAGCCGAGTAGGATCTAGTTATGGGACCCAGTACTTC.

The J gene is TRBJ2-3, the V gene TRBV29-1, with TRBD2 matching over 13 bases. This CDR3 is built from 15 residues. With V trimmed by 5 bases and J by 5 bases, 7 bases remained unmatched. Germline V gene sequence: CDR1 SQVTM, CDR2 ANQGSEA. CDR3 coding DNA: TGCAGCGTTTACATTACTAGCGGGGGGGGAGATACGCAGTATTTT. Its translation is CSVYITSGGGDTQYF.

CDR3 amino acids: CASSLGSGNRNEQFF. The CDR3 DNA reads TGTGCCAGCAGCTTGGGGAGCGGGAATCGGAATGAGCAGTTCTTC. The V and J genes are TRBV5-6 and TRBJ2-1; 7 positions match TRBD2. Germline CDR1 reads SGHDT; CDR2 reads YYEEEE. CDR3 size: 15 residues. V was clipped by 0 bases and J by 7 bases; unmatched bases: 7.

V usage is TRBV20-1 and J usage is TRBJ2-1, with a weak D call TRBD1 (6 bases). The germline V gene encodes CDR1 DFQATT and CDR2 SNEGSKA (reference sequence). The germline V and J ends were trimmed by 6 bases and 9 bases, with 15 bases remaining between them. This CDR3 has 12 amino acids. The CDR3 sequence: CSALLRGPEQFF. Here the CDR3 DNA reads TGCAGTGCCCTTCTCAGGGGACCTGAGCAGTTCTTC.

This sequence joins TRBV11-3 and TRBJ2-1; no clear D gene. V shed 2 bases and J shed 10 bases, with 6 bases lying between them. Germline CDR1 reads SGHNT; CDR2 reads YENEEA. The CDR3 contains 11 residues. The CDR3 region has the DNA TGTGCCAGCAGCTTAAACCAGGAGCAGTTCTTC. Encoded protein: CASSLNQEQFF.

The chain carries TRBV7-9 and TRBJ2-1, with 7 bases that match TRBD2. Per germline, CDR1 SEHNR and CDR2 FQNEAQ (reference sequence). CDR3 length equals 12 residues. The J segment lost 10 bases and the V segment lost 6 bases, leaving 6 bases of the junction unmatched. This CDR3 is CASSIGAGEQFF. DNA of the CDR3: TGTGCCAGCAGTATCGGAGCGGGAGAGCAGTTCTTC.

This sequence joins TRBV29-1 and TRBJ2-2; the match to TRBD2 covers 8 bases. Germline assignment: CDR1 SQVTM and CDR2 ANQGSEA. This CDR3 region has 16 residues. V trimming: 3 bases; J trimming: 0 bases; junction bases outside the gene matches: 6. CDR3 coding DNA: TGCAGCGTTGAGCCGACGGGAGGGCCGAACACCGGGGAGCTGTTTTTT. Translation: CSVEPTGGPNTGELFF.

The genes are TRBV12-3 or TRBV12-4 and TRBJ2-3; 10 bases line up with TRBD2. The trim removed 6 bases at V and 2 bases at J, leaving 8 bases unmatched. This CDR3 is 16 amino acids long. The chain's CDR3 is CASSIPGLAPTDTQYF. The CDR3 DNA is TGTGCCAGCAGCATACCGGGACTAGCGCCCACAGATACGCAGTATTTT.